Listed below are T cell receptor beta chains from one sample, sequenced in a study of control samples from healthy donors and cancer patients. Assay used: immunoSEQ multiplex PCR; TCRdb lists only in-frame clones, some missing. The sample lists around 93,000 clones; 85% to 90% were seen once. The sample comprised blood. These receptors came from a young man in good health. Each CDR3 is given with its conserved first and last residue. Some rows mark clone size as missing; the rest say once, few, many or name a class of expanded clone.

clone size	V gene	J gene	CDR3 protein
-	TRBV19	TRBJ2-7	CASSSPGVAYEQYF
-	TRBV27	TRBJ1-4	CASRPATGSANEKLFF
-	TRBV4-1	TRBJ2-7	CASSLAMDGYYEQYF
-	TRBV5-4	TRBJ1-5	CASSVGFDQPQHF
-	TRBV14	TRBJ2-7	CASSQGFVRERRFPETYEQYF
-	TRBV18	TRBJ1-1	CASSPPTLGQGNTEAFF
-	TRBV5-1	TRBJ2-7	CASSPAGHSYEQYF
once	TRBV5-3	TRBJ2-1	CARSLYQREGEREQFF
-	TRBV28	TRBJ1-2	CASSHRTNYTF
-	TRBV27	TRBJ2-2	CASSLLIRGSGELFF
-	TRBV2	TRBJ2-3	CASSRAGVGDTQYF
-	TRBV28	TRBJ2-7	CASSLRLAGDEQYF
-	TRBV27	TRBJ2-3	CARAGVGATDTQYF
-	TRBV29-1	TRBJ1-1	CSVDAGVMNTEAFF
-	TRBV3-1/TRBV3-2	TRBJ2-7	CASSHQLAGEGYEQYF
once	TRBV15	TRBJ1-3	CATSTPLGKPDSGNTIYF
-	TRBV24-1	TRBJ1-4	CATSDPRRQPGKLFF
-	TRBV5-4	TRBJ1-1	CASSLGGVGTEAFF
-	TRBV30	TRBJ2-7	CAWSPWASSYEQYF
-	TRBV15	TRBJ1-4	CATSRVEGAANEKLFF
-	TRBV7-6	TRBJ2-3	CASSPGLAGLAGVYTQYF
-	TRBV4-3	TRBJ2-3	CASSYLGGDTQYF
-	TRBV29-1	TRBJ2-3	CSVVRTYRSVSDTQYF
once	TRBV7-8	TRBJ2-7	CASSLAAGREQYF
once	TRBV13	TRBJ2-7	CASSPRLAGVGVGEQYF
-	TRBV2	TRBJ2-1	CATQGLAGDNEQFF
few	TRBV19	TRBJ1-1	CASSPGESEAFF
-	TRBV28	TRBJ1-2	CASSRGQGGGYTF
-	TRBV3-1/TRBV3-2	TRBJ1-2	CASSQDTRLYGYTF
-	TRBV7-6	TRBJ2-3	CASSFLATPPDTQYF
-	TRBV30	TRBJ2-2	CAGTRESTGELFF
-	TRBV7-8	TRBJ2-7	CASSHRGFSYEQYF
-	TRBV29-1	TRBJ2-1	CSVTRINPHEQFF
-	TRBV29-1	TRBJ1-2	CSVDSSGPSYTF
-	TRBV28	TRBJ2-7	CASRPDGGPYEQYF
-	TRBV6-5	TRBJ2-5	CASSYSRASGQETQYF
few	TRBV7-9	TRBJ2-7	CASSLGKTGYEQYF
-	TRBV15	TRBJ2-5	CATSRDRSALGAQYF
-	TRBV10-3	TRBJ1-1	CAISRENTEAFF
-	TRBV6-2/TRBV6-3	TRBJ1-4	CASSPGQGFKKLFF
-	TRBV27	TRBJ2-3	CASTLGQTSTDTQYF
-	TRBV7-9	TRBJ2-1	CASSSTDNEQFF
-	TRBV19	TRBJ1-2	CASSIDYSYYGYTF
-	TRBV12-3/TRBV12-4	TRBJ1-4	CASSTANEKLFF
-	TRBV6-5	TRBJ2-3	CASSPPFPDTQYF
-	TRBV7-2	TRBJ2-7	CASSFGSFYEQYF
-	TRBV6-6	TRBJ2-1	CASSLSGSIFNEQFF
once	TRBV27	TRBJ2-2	CASSTDLTSGPSTGELFF
-	TRBV9	TRBJ2-1	CASSIGGNEQFF
-	TRBV24-1	TRBJ2-3	CATSDRSDTQYF
-	TRBV11-2	TRBJ2-7	CASSLSPRLVRGGDEQYF
-	TRBV5-1	TRBJ1-4	CASSHHREKLFF
-	TRBV19	TRBJ1-5	CASSRGGLGNQPQHF
-	TRBV14	TRBJ1-2	CASSQDWRDSDYGYTF
-	TRBV10-1	TRBJ2-4	CASSESKGAKNIQYF